These 17 T cell receptor beta chains originate from one sample sequenced in a study of CD8 T cells in Susac syndrome. Random hexamers were used to reverse transcribe about 0.5 to 1 ug of RNA. TCRdb processed the immunoSEQ multiplex PCR reads anew with MiXCR; each CDR3 protein has one entry. The table includes around 110,000 distinct CDR3 sequences, roughly 94% detected once. Source material: CD8+ T cells from PBMCs. The receptors come from a human donor with Susac syndrome.

V usage is TRBV3-1 and J usage is TRBJ1-1; the D gene is possibly TRBD1 (5 bases). The germline CDR1 and CDR2 sequences are LGHDT and YNNKEL (reference sequence). The V gene lost 4 bases and the J gene lost 9 bases, with 18 bases spanning the gap. The CDR3 runs to 14 residues. CDR3 DNA sequence: TGTGCCAGCAGCCGGTCTAGGGGAGAAACTAAAGCTTTCTTT. Residues: CASSRSRGETKAFF. Complete variable domain (other parts from reference TRBV3-1 and TRBJ1-1): DTAVSQTPKYLVTQMGNDKSIKCEQNLGHDTMYWYKQDSKKFLKIMFSYNNKELIINETVPNRFSPKSPDKAHLNLHINSLELGDSAVYFCASSRSRGETKAFFGQGTRLTVV.

This chain links TRBV7-3 with TRBJ2-7, with 9 bases aligning to TRBD1. The CDR3 consists of 15 residues. Trimming cost V 3 bases and J 0 bases; bases outside gene matches: 3. Germline loops: CDR1 SGHTA, CDR2 FQGTGA. This chain's CDR3 is CASSFTGGSSYEQYF. CDR3 nucleotides: TGTGCCAGCAGCTTCACAGGGGGCTCCTCCTACGAGCAGTACTTC. Together with reference TRBV7-3 and TRBJ2-7, the CDR3 gives the full variable domain: GAGVSQTPSNKVTEKGKYVELRCDPISGHTALYWYRQSLGQGPEFLIYFQGTGAADDSGLPNDRFFAVRPEGSVSTLKIQRTERGDSAVYLCASSFTGGSSYEQYFGPGTRLTVT.

The chain uses TRBV4-2 and TRBJ2-7; D possibly uses TRBD1 or TRBD2 (6 bases each). V was trimmed by 0 bases and J by 6 bases, leaving 12 bases between them. This CDR3 has 14 residues. Germline CDR1 and CDR2: LGHNA and YNFKEQ. The CDR3 DNA follows: TGTGCCAGCAGCCAAGATCTATCGGGGGCCGAGCAGTACTTC. Its protein product is CASSQDLSGAEQYF.

This clonotype was seen a few times. The chain carries TRBV2 and TRBJ2-4; possibly TRBD2 for D (6 bases). The CDR3 covers 16 residues. Germline-derived CDR1 and CDR2 are SNHLY and FYNNEI. Trimming took 3 bases from V and 0 from J, leaving 12 bases between them. Here the CDR3 reads CASSDRGTLAKNIQYF. The CDR3 DNA follows: TGTGCCAGCAGTGATCGGGGGACCTTAGCCAAAAACATTCAGTACTTC. Using reference TRBV2 and TRBJ2-4 for the parts outside the CDR3, the full variable domain is EPEVTQTPSHQVTQMGQEVILRCVPISNHLYFYWYRQILGQKVEFLVSFYNNEISEKSEIFDDQFSVERPDGSNFTLKIRSTKLEDSAMYFCASSDRGTLAKNIQYFGAGTRLSVL.

The chain couples TRBV6-5 to TRBJ1-1; D possibly corresponds to TRBD1 (5 bases). Trimming pared 0 bases from V and 7 bases from J, leaving 9 bases between. The CDR3 covers 13 residues. The germline V gene has CDR1 MNHEY and CDR2 SVGAGI. The CDR3 region is CASSYSSQGEAFF. The CDR3 DNA is TGTGCCAGCAGTTACTCGAGCCAGGGTGAAGCTTTCTTT.

The V call is TRBV20-1, the J call TRBJ2-7, with 7 positions matching TRBD2. V lost 1 base and J lost 3; bases outside the gene matches: 6. The CDR3 sequence is 14 residues long. Germline V gene data show CDR1 as DFQATT and CDR2 as SNEGSKA (reference sequence). CDR3: CSARVSGGRYEQYF. CDR3 in DNA: TGCAGTGCTAGAGTCTCGGGGGGTCGCTACGAGCAGTACTTC.

The gene calls are TRBV2 and TRBJ1-6; possibly TRBD1 for D (5 bases). The CDR3 extends over 12 amino acids. V dropped 4 bases and J dropped 8 bases, with 6 bases sitting between them. Germline V CDR1 and CDR2: SNHLY, FYNNEI. The CDR3 reads CASSGGDSPLHF. Here the CDR3 DNA reads TGTGCCAGCAGTGGAGGGGATTCACCCCTCCACTTT.

This sequence joins TRBV3-1 and TRBJ1-6; TRBD1 is a possible D gene (5 bases). The CDR3 runs 14 residues. Trimming stripped 4 bases from V and 10 bases from J, with 14 bases between. The V gene's germline CDR1 is LGHDT and CDR2 YNNKEL (reference sequence). Here the CDR3 DNA reads TGTGCCAGCAGCCCCCGGGGGGGGAGCTCACCCCTCCACTTT. Amino acid sequence: CASSPRGGSSPLHF. The full variable domain, completed using reference TRBV3-1 and TRBJ1-6, is DTAVSQTPKYLVTQMGNDKSIKCEQNLGHDTMYWYKQDSKKFLKIMFSYNNKELIINETVPNRFSPKSPDKAHLNLHINSLELGDSAVYFCASSPRGGSSPLHFGNGTRLTVT.

The V call is TRBV7-9, the J call TRBJ2-7, with 7 bases matching TRBD2. Germline V gene data show CDR1 as SEHNR and CDR2 as FQNEAQ (reference sequence). CDR3 length: 15 residues. V was clipped by 1 base and J by 2 bases; unmatched bases: 5. In nucleotides, the CDR3 is TGTGCCAGCAGCTTAGTGGCTAGCGGAACCTACGAGCAGTACTTC. This encodes CASSLVASGTYEQYF.

The V gene is TRBV18, the J gene TRBJ1-1; the D is unclear. CDR1 and CDR2 (germline): KGHSH, LQKENI. Trimming stripped 3 bases from V and 1 base from J, with 12 bases between. The CDR3 runs to 15 residues. In DNA, the CDR3 is TGTGCCAGCTCACCCGCCGGGAAGGGGAACACTGAAGCTTTCTTT. It encodes CASSPAGKGNTEAFF.

J is TRBJ2-1 and V is TRBV9; D may match TRBD1 or TRBD2 (5 bases each). In germline, CDR1 is SGDLS, CDR2 YYNGEE. V gave up 3 bases and J gave up 8 bases, with 15 bases separating them. This CDR3 spans 14 amino acids. The CDR3 is CASSAPGADHEQFF. The CDR3 coding sequence is TGTGCCAGCAGCGCCCCCGGGGCTGACCATGAGCAGTTCTTC.

The chain has TRBV15 and TRBJ2-2, with TRBD2 identical over 14 bases. There are 17 residues in the CDR3. In germline, CDR1 is LNHNV, CDR2 YYDKDF (reference sequence). V gave up 5 bases and J gave up 7 bases; unmatched junction bases: 9. The CDR3 DNA reads as TGTGCCACCAGCGGGATGACTAGCGGGGGGGCTCACGGGGAGCTGTTTTTT. It is translated as CATSGMTSGGAHGELFF. The variable domain in full, completed from reference TRBV15 and TRBJ2-2, reads DAMVIQNPRYQVTQFGKPVTLSCSQTLNHNVMYWYQQKSSQAPKLLFHYYDKDFNNEADTPDNFQSRRPNTSFCFLDIRSPGLGDTAMYLCATSGMTSGGAHGELFFGEGSRLTVL.

The gene calls are TRBV11-2 and TRBJ2-3; TRBD1 matches at 11 bases. The length of the CDR3 is 15 residues. V lost 6 bases and J lost 4; bases outside the gene matches: 6. CDR1 and CDR2 (germline): SGHAT, FQNNGV. The CDR3 loop is CASSPGQGAPDTQYF. The DNA of the CDR3 is TGTGCCAGCAGTCCAGGACAGGGGGCCCCAGATACGCAGTATTTT. Together with reference TRBV11-2 and TRBJ2-3, the CDR3 gives the full variable domain: EAGVAQSPRYKIIEKRQSVAFWCNPISGHATLYWYQQILGQGPKLLIQFQNNGVVDDSQLPKDRFSAERLKGVDSTLKIQPAKLEDSAVYLCASSPGQGAPDTQYFGPGTRLTVL.

The V call is TRBV29-1, the J call TRBJ2-3; 11 bases are a match to TRBD2. Germline V gives CDR1 SQVTM, CDR2 ANQGSEA. This CDR3 spans 15 amino acids. Unmatched junction bases numbered 8, after V lost 2 bases and J lost 7 bases. Written as DNA, the CDR3 is TGCAGCGTTGAAATCGCTAGCGGGGGGCGGAATACGCAGTATTTT. Its translation: CSVEIASGGRNTQYF.

The gene calls are TRBV20-1 and TRBJ1-1, with 9 positions matching TRBD1. The junction had 5 bases not matched to a gene; V was cut back by 3 bases and J by 3 bases. The germline CDR1 and CDR2 sequences are DFQATT and SNEGSKA (reference sequence). The CDR3 sequence is 14 residues long. CDR3 DNA: TGCAGTGCTAGTACCGGGACAGGGTACACTGAAGCTTTCTTT. Translated, it gives CSASTGTGYTEAFF.

The V call is TRBV9, the J call TRBJ1-3; possibly TRBD1 for D (5 bases). There are 15 residues in the CDR3. CDR1 and CDR2 from the germline V gene are SGDLS and YYNGEE. V was clipped by 0 bases and J by 4 bases, with 11 bases between them. In DNA form, the CDR3 reads TGTGCCAGCAGCGTAGAGTGGGGGTCAGGAAACACCATATATTTT. This translates into CASSVEWGSGNTIYF.

This rearrangement joins TRBV16 to TRBJ2-7; D is possibly TRBD1 (5 bases). The CDR3 contains 13 residues. Germline values: CDR1 KGHSY, CDR2 FQNENV. V was cut by 4 bases and J by 5 bases, with 12 bases left in between. CDR3: CASSRSMTDEQYF. As DNA, the CDR3 is TGTGCCAGCAGCCGCAGTATGACAGACGAGCAGTACTTC. The complete variable domain, with remaining parts taken from reference TRBV16 and TRBJ2-7, reads GEEVAQTPKHLVRGEGQKAKLYCAPIKGHSYVFWYQQVLKNEFKFLISFQNENVFDETGMPKERFSAKCLPNSPCSLEIQATKLEDSAVYFCASSRSMTDEQYFGPGTRLTVT.